Each of the 9 T cell receptor beta chains below was sequenced from the same sample in a study of T cells expressing NK-cell markers. TCRdb reprocessed the 5' RACE reads and stores each CDR3 protein as one record, lacking DNA. This sample's table reports about 430,000 distinct CDR3 sequences. Sequenced: blood T cells: a sorted CD56 or NKG2C T cell subset, CD4+ or CD8+ T cells, or bulk PBMC T cells (not recorded which). All receptors derive from a woman in her forties or fifties in good health.

J is TRBJ2-3 and V is TRBV29-1; TCRdb designates TRBD1, a call that cannot be tested without DNA. This CDR3 comprises 11 residues. CDR1 is SQVTM, CDR2 ANQGSEA, per germline. The CDR3 region is CSVRPGDTQYF.

This sequence joins TRBV2 and TRBJ2-1. The CDR3 runs to 11 residues. Germline V lookup: CDR1 SNHLY, CDR2 FYNNEI. CDR3 in amino acids: CASKEFNEQFF. Drawing the rest from reference TRBV2 and TRBJ2-1, the complete variable domain is EPEVTQTPSHQVTQMGQEVILRCVPISNHLYFYWYRQILGQKVEFLVSFYNNEISEKSEIFDDQFSVERPDGSNFTLKIRSTKLEDSAMYFCASKEFNEQFFGPGTRLTVL.

The CDR3 sequence: CASSHRTVQETQYF. J is TRBJ2-5 and V is TRBV4-1. Germline-derived CDR1 and CDR2 are MGHRA and YSYEKL. This CDR3 region has 14 residues.

The V gene is TRBV12-3 or TRBV12-4, the J gene TRBJ2-1. This CDR3 is 15 amino acids long. The CDR3 is CASRHGAGAYNEQFF.

The chain employs TRBV12-3 or TRBV12-4 and TRBJ2-2; the TCRdb D gene call, TRBD2, has no DNA to confirm it. The CDR3 runs to 18 residues. CDR3 residues: CASSLAWGGTVPTGELFF.

The chain combines TRBV19 with TRBJ1-6. The CDR3 is 14 residues long. Germline CDR1 reads LNHDA; CDR2 reads SQIVND (reference sequence). CDR3: CASSMTPDNSPLHF.

The V and J genes are TRBV15 and TRBJ2-1; TCRdb's D call, TRBD1, is unchecked because there is no DNA. Germline V gives CDR1 LNHNV, CDR2 YYDKDF (reference sequence). This CDR3 comprises 15 residues. CDR3 sequence reads: CATSRTMDRGNEQFF.

The chain's CDR3 is CSARPGLAGGGQYF. The V call is TRBV20-1, the J call TRBJ2-7; lacking DNA, the TRBD2 call made by TCRdb goes unchecked. The CDR3 runs to 14 residues. Germline CDR1 and CDR2: DFQATT and SNEGSKA (reference sequence).

The chain has TRBV7-2 and TRBJ2-3; TCRdb returns TRBD2, unconfirmable since there is no DNA. In germline, CDR1 is SGHTA, CDR2 FQGNSA. The length of the CDR3 is 16 residues. This CDR3 is CASSHSGRTSRDTQYF. Complete variable domain (other parts from reference TRBV7-2 and TRBJ2-3): GAGVSQSPSNKVTEKGKDVELRCDPISGHTALYWYRQSLGQGLEFLIYFQGNSAPDKSGLPSDRFSAERTGGSVSTLTIQRTQQEDSAVYLCASSHSGRTSRDTQYFGPGTRLTVL.